This T cell receptor (beta chain) was obtained from a study of blood T cell repertoires in COVID-19. Study-wide context: COVID-19 samples from acute and convalescent phases originated in the United States, Italy and Spain. The analysed material was cDNA or gDNA that came from T cells, B-cell-depleted T cells, or PBMCs.

Under the authors' procedure: Amplification with reference gene primers provided the estimates of nucleated cell counts. Profiling relied on immunoSEQ multiplex PCR, and the TCRdb table lists in-frame clones only, not all of them. The D gene and trimming were derived from the DNA, and the V and J assignments and clone size from that table. The sample has about 250,000 clones; around 79% are singletons. From germline, CDR1 is SGHRS and CDR2 YFSETQ. Trimming at V came to 4 bases and at J to 3 bases, leaving 8 bases not matched to a gene. This CDR3 comprises 15 residues. The gene calls are TRBV5-1 and TRBJ2-7; TRBD2 matches 9 bases. This receptor was identified in an elderly woman with acute or convalescent COVID-19. The source material was peripheral blood. CDR3 protein: CASSTGLALNYEQYF. In nucleotides, the CDR3 is TGCGCCAGCAGCACAGGACTAGCGCTTAACTACGAGCAGTACTTC. The whole variable domain, remainder taken from reference TRBV5-1 and TRBJ2-7, is KAGVTQTPRYLIKTRGQQVTLSCSPISGHRSVSWYQQTPGQGLQFLFEYFSETQRNKGNFPGRFSGRQFSNSRSEMNVSTLELGDSALYLCASSTGLALNYEQYFGPGTRLTVT.